This is a list of T cell receptor beta chains from one sample in a study of OX40 agonist ivuxolimab in advanced cancers. Repertoires were generated with immunoSEQ multiplex PCR, while TCRdb's copy carries only in-frame clones and drops some. There are about 45,000 clones in the sample; approximately 90% occur only once, and 15% lies in the top ten. Sequencing used CD4+ or CD8+ T cells sorted from blood, obtained in a trial of the OX40 agonist ivuxolimab. These receptors were collected from an adult with an advanced solid tumor such as melanoma, head and neck, liver or kidney cancer. Both conserved end residues are part of each CDR3. The order of the fields is clone size, V gene, D gene, J gene, CDR3 protein, CDR3 DNA. A D gene is named only where the DNA matches it firmly. Clone size is stated in some rows and not others, as once, few, many or a class when expanded.

once	TRBV5-6	-	TRBJ2-7	CASSTDSTYEQYF	TGTGCCAGCAGCACGGACAGTACCTACGAGCAGTACTTC
-	TRBV10-3	TRBD1	TRBJ2-7	CAIPNRGEQYF	TGTGCCATCCCGAACAGGGGCGAGCAGTACTTC
-	TRBV27	-	TRBJ1-5	CASSPQEWGNQPQHF	TGTGCCAGCAGTCCCCAAGAGTGGGGCAATCAGCCCCAGCATTTT
-	TRBV5-4	-	TRBJ2-1	CASSTGREQFF	TGTGCCAGCAGCACGGGACGGGAGCAGTTCTTC
-	TRBV5-1	-	TRBJ2-7	CASSSTGPYEQYF	TGCGCCAGCAGCTCAACAGGACCCTACGAGCAGTACTTC
-	TRBV9	-	TRBJ1-2	CASSVDNREDYGYTF	TGTGCCAGCAGCGTAGATAACAGGGAGGACTATGGCTACACCTTC
-	TRBV4-2	TRBD2	TRBJ2-7	CASSSPAAGLAGGGEQYF	TGTGCCAGCAGCTCACCGGCTGCGGGACTAGCGGGAGGAGGGGAGCAGTACTTC
once	TRBV6-4	-	TRBJ2-5	CASSSDVTGGGVTQYF	TGTGCCAGCAGTTCCGATGTGACGGGCGGTGGTGTGACCCAGTACTTC
-	TRBV6-5	-	TRBJ2-7	CASSYLGAGEQYF	TGTGCCAGCAGTTACTTGGGGGCGGGAGAGCAGTACTTC
-	TRBV7-2	TRBD1	TRBJ1-5	CASSTAGTGLYQPQHF	TGTGCCAGCAGCACAGCCGGGACAGGGCTTTATCAGCCCCAGCATTTT
-	TRBV11-2	TRBD1	TRBJ2-7	CASSETGGYEQYF	TGTGCCAGCAGCGAGACAGGGGGGTACGAGCAGTACTTC
-	TRBV7-6	TRBD1	TRBJ2-5	CASSSGQGGTQYF	TGTGCCAGCAGCTCCGGACAGGGAGGGACCCAGTACTTC
once	TRBV19	-	TRBJ2-1	CASSILWGSYNEQFF	TGTGCCAGTAGTATTTTGTGGGGCTCCTACAATGAGCAGTTCTTC
-	TRBV4-3	TRBD2	TRBJ2-1	CASSRDPAGGSSYNEQFF	TGCGCCAGCAGCCGAGATCCAGCGGGAGGATCCTCCTACAATGAGCAGTTCTTC
once	TRBV19	-	TRBJ2-2	CATFGAGTGELFF	TGTGCCACTTTTGGCGCAGGAACCGGGGAGCTGTTTTTT
-	TRBV11-2	-	TRBJ2-5	CASSSRALQGPQETQYF	TGTGCCAGCAGCTCCCGCGCGTTACAGGGACCCCAAGAGACCCAGTACTTC
-	TRBV11-3	TRBD2	TRBJ2-2	CASSLEPSGNTGELFF	TGTGCCAGCAGCTTAGAGCCTAGCGGGAACACCGGGGAGCTGTTTTTT
-	TRBV5-1	-	TRBJ2-3	CASSPGSISTDTQYF	TGCGCCAGCAGCCCCGGGAGCATTAGCACAGATACGCAGTATTTT
-	TRBV9	-	TRBJ2-1	CASSPSGSDYNEQFF	TGTGCCAGCAGCCCTTCGGGGTCGGACTACAATGAGCAGTTCTTC
-	TRBV27	TRBD2	TRBJ2-7	CASSHAGGTGYEQYF	TGTGCCAGCAGTCACGCGGGGGGGACGGGCTACGAGCAGTACTTC
-	TRBV10-2	-	TRBJ2-7	CASSDGGFTYEQYF	TGCGCCAGCAGTGATGGGGGGTTTACCTACGAGCAGTACTTC
once	TRBV7-2	-	TRBJ2-2	CASSSSGGGTGELFF	TGTGCCAGCAGTTCCAGCGGAGGGGGGACCGGGGAGCTGTTTTTT
-	TRBV5-6	-	TRBJ2-7	CASSFGENEQYF	TGTGCCAGCAGCTTTGGGGAGAACGAGCAGTACTTC
-	TRBV28	TRBD1	TRBJ2-7	CASSFGTGSHEQYF	TGTGCCAGCAGTTTTGGGACAGGGAGCCACGAGCAGTACTTC
-	TRBV9	-	TRBJ2-1	CASSVSDGSYNEQFF	TGTGCCAGCAGCGTTAGCGATGGGTCCTACAATGAGCAGTTCTTC
-	TRBV6-5	-	TRBJ1-2	CASSSYDGNYGYTF	TGTGCCAGCAGTTCCTATGACGGCAACTATGGCTACACCTTC
-	TRBV30	TRBD2	TRBJ2-5	CAWTQLGLAGRPETQYF	TGTGCCTGGACTCAATTGGGACTAGCGGGCCGGCCGGAGACCCAGTACTTC
once	TRBV11-3	TRBD2	TRBJ2-7	CASSPGGDYYEQYF	TGTGCCAGCAGCCCGGGGGGAGATTACTACGAGCAGTACTTC
-	TRBV14	-	TRBJ2-7	CASSPDVDSYEQYF	TGTGCCAGCAGCCCCGACGTGGACTCCTACGAGCAGTACTTC
-	TRBV9	TRBD2	TRBJ2-7	CASSASSGSSYEQYF	TGTGCCAGCAGCGCGTCTAGCGGGAGTTCCTACGAGCAGTACTTC
-	TRBV4-2	-	TRBJ1-4	CASSQGEGKLFF	TGTGCCAGCAGCCAAGGGGAGGGAAAACTGTTTTTT
-	TRBV4-2	-	TRBJ1-5	CASSQEATTDQPQHF	TGTGCCAGTAGCCAAGAAGCTACAACTGATCAGCCCCAGCATTTT
-	TRBV5-1	-	TRBJ2-7	CASRDGQGWNYEQYF	TGCGCCAGCAGAGATGGGCAGGGATGGAACTACGAGCAGTACTTC
-	TRBV28	TRBD2	TRBJ2-4	CASSSGTSGLAKNIQYF	TGTGCCAGCAGTTCGGGGACTAGCGGCCTAGCCAAAAACATTCAGTACTTC
few	TRBV29-1	-	TRBJ2-3	CSVAVSHSPADTQYF	TGCAGCGTTGCGGTTTCGCACAGCCCCGCAGATACGCAGTATTTT